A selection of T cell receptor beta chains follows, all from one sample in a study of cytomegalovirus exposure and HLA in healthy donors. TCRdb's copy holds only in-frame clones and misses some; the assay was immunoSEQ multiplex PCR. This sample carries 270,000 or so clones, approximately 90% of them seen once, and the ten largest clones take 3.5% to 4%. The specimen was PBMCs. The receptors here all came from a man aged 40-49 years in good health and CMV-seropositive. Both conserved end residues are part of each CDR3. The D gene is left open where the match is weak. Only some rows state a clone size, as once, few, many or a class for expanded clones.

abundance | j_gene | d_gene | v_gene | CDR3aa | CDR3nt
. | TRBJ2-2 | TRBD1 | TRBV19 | CASSTGGTGELFF | TGTGCCAGTAGCACAGGGGGCACCGGGGAGCTGTTTTTT
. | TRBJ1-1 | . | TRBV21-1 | CASSRGGAEAFF | TGTGCCAGCAGCAGAGGGGGAGCTGAAGCTTTCTTT
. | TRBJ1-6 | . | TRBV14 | CASRLGGYNSPLHF | TGTGCCAGCAGGCTGGGGGGTTATAATTCACCCCTCCACTTT
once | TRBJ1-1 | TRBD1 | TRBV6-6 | CASSYSPHRGAEAFF | TGTGCCAGCAGTTACTCGCCTCACAGGGGGGCTGAAGCTTTCTTT
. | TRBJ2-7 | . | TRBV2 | CASSERASGRYEQYF | TGTGCCAGCAGTGAAAGGGCGTCGGGAAGGTACGAGCAGTACTTC
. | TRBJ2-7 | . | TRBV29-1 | CSVEGGLYEQYF | TGCAGCGTTGAAGGTGGGCTCTACGAGCAGTACTTC
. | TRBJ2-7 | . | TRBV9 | CASSVATAAQPYEQYF | TGTGCCAGCAGCGTAGCTACAGCGGCTCAACCCTACGAGCAGTACTTC
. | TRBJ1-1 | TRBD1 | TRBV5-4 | CASSLRTGDTEAFF | TGTGCCAGCAGCTTGCGTACAGGGGATACTGAAGCTTTCTTT
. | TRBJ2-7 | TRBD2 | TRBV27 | CASTSSGSVEQYF | TGTGCCAGCACGTCTAGCGGGAGTGTCGAGCAGTACTTC
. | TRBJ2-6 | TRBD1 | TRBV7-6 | CASRKGQVTPPGANVLTF | TGTGCCAGCAGAAAAGGACAGGTTACCCCCCCTGGGGCCAACGTCCTGACTTTC
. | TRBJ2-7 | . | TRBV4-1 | CASSQERASYSYEQYF | TGCGCCAGCAGCCAAGAGCGGGCATCCTACTCCTACGAGCAGTACTTC
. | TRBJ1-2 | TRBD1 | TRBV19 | CASSTRQGNDYGYTF | TGTGCCAGTAGTACCCGACAGGGGAATGACTATGGCTACACCTTC
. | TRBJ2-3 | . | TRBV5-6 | CASSLTSQDTQYF | TGTGCCAGCAGCTTGACTAGCCAGGATACGCAGTATTTT
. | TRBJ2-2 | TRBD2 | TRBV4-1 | CASSRERGTGELFF | TGCGCCAGCAGCCGGGAGCGGGGCACCGGGGAGCTGTTTTTT
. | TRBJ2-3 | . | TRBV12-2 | CASRLARGRSTDTQYF | TGTGCAAGTCGCTTAGCGCGGGGCCGTAGCACAGATACGCAGTATTTT
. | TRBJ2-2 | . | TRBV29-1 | CSAKQADTGELFF | TGCAGCGCTAAACAGGCGGACACCGGGGAGCTGTTTTTT
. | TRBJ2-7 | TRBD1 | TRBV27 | CASSFGTGSFYEQYF | TGTGCCAGCAGTTTCGGGACAGGGAGCTTCTACGAGCAGTACTTC
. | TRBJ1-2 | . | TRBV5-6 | CASSPKRRESYGYTF | TGTGCCAGCAGCCCCAAGAGGCGGGAAAGCTATGGCTACACCTTC
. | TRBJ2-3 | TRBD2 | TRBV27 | CASSSRTSGRFFKLDTQYF | TGTGCCAGCAGTTCCCGGACTAGCGGGAGGTTCTTCAAACTAGATACGCAGTATTTT
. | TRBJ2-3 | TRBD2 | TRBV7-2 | CASSGSGRAQDTQYF | TGTGCCAGCAGCGGTAGCGGGAGGGCCCAAGATACGCAGTATTTT
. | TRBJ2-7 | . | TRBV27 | CASSLRGLSYEQYF | TGTGCCAGCAGTTTGCGGGGTCTCTCCTACGAGCAGTACTTC
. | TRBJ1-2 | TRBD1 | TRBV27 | CASSPWTGGDSRPPTF | TGTGCCAGCAGTCCATGGACAGGGGGCGACTCTAGGCCCCCCACCTTC
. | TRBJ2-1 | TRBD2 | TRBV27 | CASSSEREGLNEQFF | TGTGCCAGCAGTTCCGAGCGGGAGGGCCTCAATGAGCAGTTCTTC
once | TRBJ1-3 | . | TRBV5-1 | CASSLQQGNTIYF | TGCGCCAGCAGCTTACAACAGGGAAACACCATATATTTT
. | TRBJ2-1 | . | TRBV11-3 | CASSLVGSYNEQFF | TGTGCCAGCAGCTTGGTCGGCTCCTACAATGAGCAGTTCTTC
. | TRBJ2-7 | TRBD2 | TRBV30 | CAAGGRNSYEQYF | TGTGCGGCGGGGGGGCGGAACTCCTACGAGCAGTACTTC
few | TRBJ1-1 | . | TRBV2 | CATRGAGEAFF | TGTGCCACCCGGGGGGCGGGTGAAGCTTTCTTT
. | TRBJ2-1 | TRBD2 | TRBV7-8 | CASSILAGGYNEQFF | TGTGCCAGCAGCATCTTAGCGGGGGGCTACAATGAGCAGTTCTTC
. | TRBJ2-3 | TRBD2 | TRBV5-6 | CASSWGLAGSDTDTQYF | TGTGCCAGCAGCTGGGGACTAGCGGGCTCTGACACAGATACGCAGTATTTT
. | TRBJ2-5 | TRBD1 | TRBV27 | CASSLMGTGWDQYF | TGTGCCAGCAGTTTAATGGGGACAGGGTGGGACCAGTACTTC
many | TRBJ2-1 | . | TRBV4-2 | CASSQEGGSSGREQFF | TGTGCCAGCAGCCAAGAAGGCGGGTCCAGCGGGCGTGAGCAGTTCTTC
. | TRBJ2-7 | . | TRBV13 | CASSLSGFSYEQYF | TGTGCCAGCAGCTTGTCAGGGTTCTCCTACGAGCAGTACTTC
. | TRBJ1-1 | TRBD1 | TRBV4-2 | CASSQVSQGSQTFF | TGTGCCAGCAGCCAAGTCTCACAGGGGTCTCAGACTTTCTTT
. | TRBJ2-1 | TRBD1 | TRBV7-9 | CASSLGRTGDNEQFF | TGTGCCAGCAGCTTAGGTCGGACAGGGGACAATGAGCAGTTCTTC
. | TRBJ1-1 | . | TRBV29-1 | CSVLGPGTEAFF | TGCAGCGTTTTGGGCCCGGGGACTGAAGCTTTCTTT
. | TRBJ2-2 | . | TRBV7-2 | CASSSRQISVNTGELFF | TGTGCCAGCAGCTCACGACAGATCTCGGTAAACACCGGGGAGCTGTTTTTT
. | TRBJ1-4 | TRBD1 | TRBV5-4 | CASSLVPGQGATNEKLFF | TGTGCCAGCAGCTTGGTCCCGGGACAGGGGGCCACTAATGAAAAACTGTTTTTT
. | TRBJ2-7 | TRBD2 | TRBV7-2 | CASSAPGLAGVAYEQYF | TGTGCCAGCAGCGCGCCGGGACTAGCGGGAGTAGCCTACGAGCAGTACTTC
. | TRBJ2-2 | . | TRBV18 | CASSPLDAGTGELFF | TGTGCCAGCTCACCACTCGATGCGGGCACCGGGGAGCTGTTTTTT
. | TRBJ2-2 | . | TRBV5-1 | CASSRARAGAGPTGELFF | TGCGCCAGCAGCCGTGCCAGGGCGGGGGCGGGACCAACCGGGGAGCTGTTTTTT